The subject of this entry is one T cell receptor (beta chain). TCRdb's copy holds only in-frame clones and misses some; the assay was immunoSEQ multiplex PCR. This table has about 140,000 clones, more than 90% appearing once. Germline loops: CDR1 MNHEY, CDR2 SMNVEV (reference sequence). The CDR3 is made up of 15 amino acids. Trimming at V came to 6 bases and at J to 10 bases, leaving 12 bases not matched to a gene. The data were taken from a study of control samples from healthy donors and cancer patients. The TCR sequence derives from a man younger than 45 in good health. The specimen sequenced was blood. The chain has TRBV27 and TRBJ1-6; 7 bases line up with TRBD1. The DNA of the CDR3 is TGTGCCAGCAGCAAGACAGGGTGGGGTAACTCACCCCTCCACTTT. Encoded protein: CASSKTGWGNSPLHF.